A selection of T cell receptor beta chains follows, all from one sample in a study of blood T cells in healthy people across ages. MiXCR was run by TCRdb on the 5' RACE reads, yielding one entry per CDR3 protein. There are approximately 1,000,000 distinct CDR3 sequences in the sample; 40% to 50% occur only once, and about 20% lies in the top ten. Sequenced sample: blood. The receptor set was obtained from a woman in her sixties in good health. The CDR3 runs from the conserved cysteine through the conserved F or W. D genes are given only for firm matches. Where a row states a size, it is once, few, many or the class of an expanded clone; other rows omit it.

d_gene,j_gene,v_gene,abundance,CDR3nt,CDR3aa
TRBD1,TRBJ2-7,TRBV11-2,.,TGTGCCAGCAGCTTTCCCACCGGGACAGCAATCTTCTCCTACGAGCAGTACTTC,CASSFPTGTAIFSYEQYF
.,TRBJ2-1,TRBV6-5,.,TGTGCCAGCAGTTACGGAGCCTATTATGAGCAGTTCTTC,CASSYGAYYEQFF
.,TRBJ2-1,TRBV6-1,.,TGTGCCAGCGTGGACGGGGGCGGTGAGCAGTTCTTC,CASVDGGGEQFF
.,TRBJ2-7,TRBV5-1,.,TGCGCCAGCAGCCTACCCGAAGGAGGGAGCGAGCAGTACTTC,CASSLPEGGSEQYF
.,TRBJ2-5,TRBV15,many,TGTGCCACCAGCAGAGATCCCCGGGAGACCCAGTACTTC,CATSRDPRETQYF
.,TRBJ2-7,TRBV27,.,TGTGTCAGCAGTCTGGGGTCCTTCTACGAGCAGTACTTC,CVSSLGSFYEQYF
TRBD2,TRBJ2-7,TRBV29-1,.,TGCAGCGTTGATGCGGGAGGGATTGCCCGTGAGCAGTACTTC,CSVDAGGIAREQYF
TRBD2,TRBJ2-7,TRBV11-2,.,TGTGCCAGCAGCATCGGGACTAGCGGGAGGGCCTTCTACGAGCAGTACTTC,CASSIGTSGRAFYEQYF
.,TRBJ2-3,TRBV6-2/TRBV6-3,.,TGTGCCAGCAGGCCGGGGGACTCGCTCACAGATACGCAGTATTTT,CASRPGDSLTDTQYF
.,TRBJ2-5,TRBV11-3,.,TGTGCCAGCAGCTTTTCGCTGTCCGGGGAGACCCAGTACTTC,CASSFSLSGETQYF
TRBD2,TRBJ2-5,TRBV4-2,.,TGTGCCAGCAGCCAAGATACTAGCGGGAGTAAAGAGACCCAGTACTTC,CASSQDTSGSKETQYF
.,TRBJ2-1,TRBV11-2,few,TGTGCCAGCAGCGGCGACCCAAACTACAATGAGCAGTTCTTC,CASSGDPNYNEQFF
TRBD2,TRBJ2-7,TRBV7-6,few,TGTGCCAGCAGCGCCGCCAAAGGCGGGGGTTCCGAGCAGTACTTC,CASSAAKGGGSEQYF
TRBD2,TRBJ2-3,TRBV4-2,few,TGTGCCAGCAGCCAGGAACCGGGACTAGCGGTCACAGATACGCAGTATTTT,CASSQEPGLAVTDTQYF
.,TRBJ2-1,TRBV2,.,TGTGCCGGAAACGGGCGGCTGGCGAATGAGCAGTTCTTC,CAGNGRLANEQFF
TRBD1,TRBJ2-3,TRBV2,.,TGTGCCAGCAGAGACAGGGGGCTAGCCGCAGATACGCAGTATTTT,CASRDRGLAADTQYF
TRBD2,TRBJ2-3,TRBV13,.,TGTGCCAGCAGCCCCCGGGGGGGTTTCACAGAGACGCAGTATTTT,CASSPRGGFTETQYF
.,TRBJ2-5,TRBV20-1,.,TGCAGTGCTAGACCCCCCTCGGACAAGTATCAGACCCAGTACTTC,CSARPPSDKYQTQYF
TRBD2,TRBJ2-1,TRBV7-8,few,TGTGCCAGCAGCTTAGTGGTTGTGGGTGCCGGGACTATCAATGAGCAGTTCTTC,CASSLVVVGAGTINEQFF
TRBD1,TRBJ1-2,TRBV7-2,.,TGTGCCAGCAGCGACCGGGACAGGGCCAAATATGGCTACACCTTC,CASSDRDRAKYGYTF
.,TRBJ2-7,TRBV13,.,TGTGCCAGCAGAGCCGGGACGGAGACCTACGAGCAGTACTTC,CASRAGTETYEQYF
.,TRBJ2-1,TRBV7-9,.,TGTGCCAGCAGCTTAGCGCTAAAAGCGAATGAGCAGTTCTTC,CASSLALKANEQFF
TRBD2,TRBJ2-1,TRBV6-5,.,TGTGCCAGCACCCCAAGGGGCGGGAGCGACAATGAGCAGTTCTTC,CASTPRGGSDNEQFF
.,TRBJ2-7,TRBV5-8,.,TGTGCCAGCAGCTTGTCCCCGGGGGCTCTATTTAAAGCCTACGAGCAGTACTTC,CASSLSPGALFKAYEQYF
.,TRBJ2-1,TRBV5-1,few,TGCGCCAGCAGCTTGCAGGTAGGGCTAGCTTCCTACAATGAGCAGTTCTTC,CASSLQVGLASYNEQFF
.,TRBJ1-6,TRBV5-1,.,TGCGCCAGCAGCCAGGAGCCCACGGGGTATAATTCACCCCTCCACTTT,CASSQEPTGYNSPLHF
.,TRBJ2-4,TRBV12-3/TRBV12-4,.,TGTGCCAGCAGACGGGATGCCGGGGCCAAAAACATTCAGTACTTC,CASRRDAGAKNIQYF
.,TRBJ2-7,TRBV21-1,.,TGTGCCAGCAGCAAAGCGCTCGAAAGGACAGGGGAAAAAAACGAGCAGTACTTC,CASSKALERTGEKNEQYF
.,TRBJ2-2,TRBV4-1,.,TGCGCCAGCAGCCAGGCTACCGAGACCGGGGAGCTGTTTTTT,CASSQATETGELFF
TRBD1,TRBJ2-5,TRBV4-2,.,TGTGCCAGCAGCCAAGAATGGCGGGACAGGGTCGAAAATGAGCAGTACTTC,CASSQEWRDRVENEQYF
.,TRBJ2-5,TRBV7-8,.,TGTGCCAGCAGCTTCGGATACAGGGCAGAGGAGACCCAGTACTTC,CASSFGYRAEETQYF
.,TRBJ1-2,TRBV5-1,.,TGCGCCAGCAGTTCTAACACCGGGACCCTACTTTACACCTTC,CASSSNTGTLLYTF
TRBD2,TRBJ2-3,TRBV20-1,few,TGCAGTGCTGCGTTAGCGGGACTAGGGACAGATACGCAGTATTTT,CSAALAGLGTDTQYF
.,TRBJ1-5,TRBV7-9,few,TGTGCCAGCACCTTGGGTAGCAATCAGCCCCAGCATTTT,CASTLGSNQPQHF
TRBD1,TRBJ1-4,TRBV5-1,.,TGCGCCAGCAGCTCTTACAGGGGGATGGCAACTAATGAAAAACTGTTTTTT,CASSSYRGMATNEKLFF
.,TRBJ1-6,TRBV12-3/TRBV12-4,.,TGTGCCAGCAGTTTAGGGAGGGTTTCACCCCTCCACTTT,CASSLGRVSPLHF
TRBD2,TRBJ2-4,TRBV3-1,.,TGTGCCAGCAGCCTTTGGACTAGCGGGAACGTCAAAAACATTCAGTACTTC,CASSLWTSGNVKNIQYF
TRBD2,TRBJ2-5,TRBV6-2/TRBV6-3,few,TGTGCCAGCGGATTACTAGCGGGAGAAGAGACCCAGTACTTC,CASGLLAGEETQYF